This T cell receptor (beta chain) originates from a study of technical replicates of blood from a few donors. Clones were read by immunoSEQ multiplex PCR, and TCRdb kept only the in-frame ones, dropping some. This sample has over 70,000 clones, with approximately 95% found just once. Sequencing input: T cells isolated from PBMCs. This TCR was recovered from a human donor in good health.

CDR3: CASSEGQGNYEQYF. The CDR3 region has the DNA TGTGCCAGCAGTGAGGGACAGGGGAACTACGAGCAGTACTTC. This sequence joins TRBV9 and TRBJ2-7; 10 nucleotides align to TRBD1. V was pared by 5 bases and J by 3 bases, with 5 bases of the junction left unmatched. The length of the CDR3 is 14 residues. Germline assignment: CDR1 SGDLS and CDR2 YYNGEE. The whole variable domain, remainder taken from reference TRBV9 and TRBJ2-7, is DSGVTQTPKHLITATGQRVTLRCSPRSGDLSVYWYQQSLDQGLQFLIQYYNGEERAKGNILERFSAQQFPDLHSELNLSSLELGDSALYFCASSEGQGNYEQYFGPGTRLTVT.